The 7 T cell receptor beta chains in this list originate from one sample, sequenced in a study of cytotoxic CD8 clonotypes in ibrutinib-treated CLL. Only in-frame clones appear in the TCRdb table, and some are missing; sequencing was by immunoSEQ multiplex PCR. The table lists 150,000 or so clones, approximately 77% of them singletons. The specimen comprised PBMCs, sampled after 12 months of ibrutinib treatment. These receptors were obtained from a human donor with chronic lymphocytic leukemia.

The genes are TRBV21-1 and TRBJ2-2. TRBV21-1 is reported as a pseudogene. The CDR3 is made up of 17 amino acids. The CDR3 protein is CASSKESQRANTGELFF. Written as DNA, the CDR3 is TGTGCCAGCAGCAAAGAGTCACAGCGCGCGAACACCGGGGAGCTGTTTTTT.

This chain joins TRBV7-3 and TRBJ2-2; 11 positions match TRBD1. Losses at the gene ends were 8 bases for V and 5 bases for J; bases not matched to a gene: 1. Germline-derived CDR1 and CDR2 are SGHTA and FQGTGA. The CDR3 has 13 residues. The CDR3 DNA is TGTGCCAGCGGGACAGGGGGGACCGGGGAGCTGTTTTTT. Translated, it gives CASGTGGTGELFF.

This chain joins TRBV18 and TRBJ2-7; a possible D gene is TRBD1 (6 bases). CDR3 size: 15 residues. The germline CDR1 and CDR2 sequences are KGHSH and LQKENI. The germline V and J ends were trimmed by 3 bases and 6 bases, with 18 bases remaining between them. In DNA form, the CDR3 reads TGTGCCAGCTCACCTAGGACAGAATGGGGCTCCGAGCAGTACTTC. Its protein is CASSPRTEWGSEQYF.

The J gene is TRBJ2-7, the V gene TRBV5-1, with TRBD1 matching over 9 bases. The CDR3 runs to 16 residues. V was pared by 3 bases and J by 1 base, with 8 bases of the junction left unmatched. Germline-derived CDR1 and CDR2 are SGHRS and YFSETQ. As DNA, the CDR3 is TGCGCCAGCAGCTCCATCCCGGGACAGGGATCCTACGAGCAGTACTTC. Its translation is CASSSIPGQGSYEQYF.

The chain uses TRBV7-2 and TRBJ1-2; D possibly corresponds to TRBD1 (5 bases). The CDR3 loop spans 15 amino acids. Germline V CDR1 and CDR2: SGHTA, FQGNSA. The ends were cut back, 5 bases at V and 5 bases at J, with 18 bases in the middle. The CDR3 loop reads CASSGEGLGLYGYTF. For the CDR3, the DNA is TGTGCCAGCAGCGGAGAAGGTCTGGGACTTTATGGCTACACCTTC.

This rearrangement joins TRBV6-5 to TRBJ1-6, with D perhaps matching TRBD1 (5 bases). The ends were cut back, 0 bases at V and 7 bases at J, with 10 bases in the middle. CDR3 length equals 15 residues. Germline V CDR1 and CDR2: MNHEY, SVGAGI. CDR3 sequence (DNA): TGTGCCAGCAGTTACTCGATTTCAGGGAATTCACCCCTCCACTTT. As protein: CASSYSISGNSPLHF.

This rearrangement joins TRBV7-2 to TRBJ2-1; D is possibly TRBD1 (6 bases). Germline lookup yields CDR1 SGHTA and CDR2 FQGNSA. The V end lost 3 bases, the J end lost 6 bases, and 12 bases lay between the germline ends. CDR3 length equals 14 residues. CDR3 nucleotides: TGTGCCAGCAGCTTCCGCCAGGGGCCCAATGAGCAGTTCTTC. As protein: CASSFRQGPNEQFF.